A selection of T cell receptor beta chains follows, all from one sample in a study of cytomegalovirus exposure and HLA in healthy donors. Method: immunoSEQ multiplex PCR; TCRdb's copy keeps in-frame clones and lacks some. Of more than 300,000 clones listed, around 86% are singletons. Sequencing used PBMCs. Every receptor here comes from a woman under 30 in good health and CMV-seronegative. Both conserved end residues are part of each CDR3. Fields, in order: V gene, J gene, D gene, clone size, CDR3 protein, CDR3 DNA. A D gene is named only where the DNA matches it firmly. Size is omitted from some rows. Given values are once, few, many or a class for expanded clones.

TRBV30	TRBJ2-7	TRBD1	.	CAWSVGTGGYEQYF	TGTGCCTGGAGTGTAGGGACAGGGGGATACGAGCAGTACTTC
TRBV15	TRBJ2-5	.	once	CATSRDRAGETQYF	TGTGCCACCAGCAGAGATCGGGCGGGGGAGACCCAGTACTTC
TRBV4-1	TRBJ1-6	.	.	CASSQVPGQNSPLHF	TGCGCCAGCAGCCAAGTTCCCGGACAGAATTCACCCCTCCACTTT
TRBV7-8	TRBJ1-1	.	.	CASSLTGSTEAFF	TGTGCCAGCAGCTTAACAGGGTCCACTGAAGCTTTCTTT
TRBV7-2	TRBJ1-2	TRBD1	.	CASPGQDGYTF	TGTGCCAGCCCCGGACAGGATGGCTACACCTTC
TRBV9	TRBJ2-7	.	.	CASSPQWGGEQYF	TGTGCCAGCAGCCCCCAGTGGGGAGGCGAGCAGTACTTC
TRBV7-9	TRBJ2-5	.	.	CASIPQKPLYQETQYF	TGTGCCAGCATCCCACAAAAACCTCTGTACCAAGAGACCCAGTACTTC
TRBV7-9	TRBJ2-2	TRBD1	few	CASSLGGRGPTGELFF	TGTGCCAGCAGCTTAGGGGGCAGGGGGCCCACCGGGGAGCTGTTTTTT
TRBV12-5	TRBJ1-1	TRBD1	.	CASGGPGQLNTEAFF	TGTGCTAGTGGTGGTCCGGGACAGTTGAACACTGAAGCTTTCTTT
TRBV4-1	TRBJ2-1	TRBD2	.	CASSQSRLAGGGDEQFF	TGCGCCAGCAGCCAGTCCCGACTAGCGGGAGGAGGCGATGAGCAGTTCTTC
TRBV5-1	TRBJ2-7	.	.	CASSSDGGSQYF	TGCGCCAGCAGCTCCGACGGCGGTTCGCAGTACTTC
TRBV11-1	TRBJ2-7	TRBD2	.	CASSFSLAGFEQYF	TGTGCCAGCAGCTTCTCCCTAGCGGGGTTCGAGCAGTACTTC
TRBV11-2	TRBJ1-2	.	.	CASSSSGYTGWGYTF	TGTGCCAGCAGCTCTAGCGGGTACACAGGGTGGGGCTACACCTTC
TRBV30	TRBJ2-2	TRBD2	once	CASIAGETNTGELFF	TGTGCCTCTATAGCGGGGGAGACGAACACCGGGGAGCTGTTTTTT
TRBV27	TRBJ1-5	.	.	CASSLFGPVSNQPQHF	TGTGCCAGCAGTTTATTTGGGCCAGTCAGCAATCAGCCCCAGCATTTT
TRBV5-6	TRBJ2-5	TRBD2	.	CASSHGGAAGETQYF	TGTGCCAGCAGCCACGGGGGGGCAGCTGGGGAGACCCAGTACTTC
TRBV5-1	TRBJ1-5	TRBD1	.	CASSYDRGVYSNQPQHF	TGCGCCAGCAGCTATGACAGGGGAGTGTATAGCAATCAGCCCCAGCATTTT
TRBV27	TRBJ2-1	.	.	CASSSQAPLGHEQFF	TGTGCCAGCAGTTCACAAGCCCCCTTGGGGCATGAGCAGTTCTTC
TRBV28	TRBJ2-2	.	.	CASSLAYLAGELFF	TGTGCCAGCAGTTTGGCATACCTGGCCGGGGAGCTGTTTTTT
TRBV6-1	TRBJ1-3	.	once	CASSAYRGAGNTIYF	TGTGCCAGCAGTGCTTATAGGGGTGCTGGAAACACCATATATTTT
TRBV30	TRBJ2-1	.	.	CAWSVYSSYNEQFF	TGTGCCTGGAGTGTATATAGCTCCTACAATGAGCAGTTCTTC
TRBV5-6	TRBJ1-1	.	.	CASSFGGPVNTEAFF	TGTGCCAGCAGCTTCGGGGGGCCAGTAAACACTGAAGCTTTCTTT
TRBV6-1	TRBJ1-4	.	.	CASREGGSPGWDEKLFF	TGTGCCAGCAGGGAAGGTGGCAGCCCAGGATGGGATGAAAAACTGTTTTTT
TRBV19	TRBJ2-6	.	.	CASSIQSQGSGANVLTF	TGTGCCAGTAGTATACAATCACAGGGCTCTGGGGCCAACGTCCTGACTTTC
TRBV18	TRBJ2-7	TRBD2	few	CASSLGTSGSWEQYF	TGTGCCAGCTCCCTTGGGACTAGCGGGAGCTGGGAGCAGTACTTC
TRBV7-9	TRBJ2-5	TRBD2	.	CASSLGGAGGQETQYF	TGTGCCAGCAGCTTAGGCGGCGCGGGGGGCCAAGAGACCCAGTACTTC
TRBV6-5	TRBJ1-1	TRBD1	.	CASSTGTAGTTEAFF	TGTGCCAGCAGTACCGGGACAGCTGGGACCACTGAAGCTTTCTTT
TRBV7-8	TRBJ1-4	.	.	CASSFNIGANEKLFF	TGTGCCAGCAGCTTTAATATCGGGGCTAATGAAAAACTGTTTTTT
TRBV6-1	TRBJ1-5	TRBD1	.	CASSTGEGSQPQHF	TGTGCCAGCAGTACAGGGGAAGGCAGTCAGCCCCAGCATTTT
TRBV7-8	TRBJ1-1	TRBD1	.	CASSFPTGRNTEAFF	TGTGCCAGCAGCTTCCCGACAGGGAGGAACACTGAAGCTTTCTTT
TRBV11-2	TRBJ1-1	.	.	CASSLNSEAFF	TGTGCCAGCAGCTTAAACTCTGAAGCTTTCTTT
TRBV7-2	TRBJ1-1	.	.	CASSLLPGAFF	TGTGCCAGCAGCTTACTCCCGGGGGCTTTCTTT
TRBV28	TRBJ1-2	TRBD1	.	CASSWTGGGYGYTF	TGTGCCAGCAGTTGGACAGGGGGCGGCTATGGCTACACCTTC
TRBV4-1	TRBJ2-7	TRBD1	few	CASSQGQGSYEQYF	TGCGCCAGCAGCCAAGGACAGGGGTCCTACGAGCAGTACTTC
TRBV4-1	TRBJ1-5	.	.	CASSQVMGGGNQPQHF	TGCGCCAGCAGCCAAGTTATGGGGGGAGGCAATCAGCCCCAGCATTTT
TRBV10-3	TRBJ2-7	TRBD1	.	CAISDPGQGGSYEQYF	TGTGCCATCAGTGACCCGGGACAGGGTGGGAGCTACGAGCAGTACTTC